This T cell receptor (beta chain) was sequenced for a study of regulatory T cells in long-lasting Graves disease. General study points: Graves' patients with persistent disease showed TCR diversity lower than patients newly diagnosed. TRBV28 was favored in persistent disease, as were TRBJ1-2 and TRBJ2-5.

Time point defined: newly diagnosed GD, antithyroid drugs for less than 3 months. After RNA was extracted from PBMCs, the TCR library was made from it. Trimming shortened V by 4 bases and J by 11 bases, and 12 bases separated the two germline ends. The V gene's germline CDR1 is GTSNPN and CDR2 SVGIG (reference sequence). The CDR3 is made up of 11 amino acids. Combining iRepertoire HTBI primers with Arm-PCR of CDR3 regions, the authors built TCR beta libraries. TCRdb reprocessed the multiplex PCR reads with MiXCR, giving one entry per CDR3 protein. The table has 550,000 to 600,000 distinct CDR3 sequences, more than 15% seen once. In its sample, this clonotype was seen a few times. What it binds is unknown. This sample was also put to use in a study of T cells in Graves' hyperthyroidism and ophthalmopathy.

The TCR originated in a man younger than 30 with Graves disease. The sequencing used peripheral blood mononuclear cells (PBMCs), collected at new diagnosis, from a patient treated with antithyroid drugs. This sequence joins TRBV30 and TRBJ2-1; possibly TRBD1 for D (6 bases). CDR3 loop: CAWTGENKQFF. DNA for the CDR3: TGTGCCTGGACAGGGGAAAACAAGCAGTTCTTC.